This entry concerns a single T cell receptor beta chain. Antigen unknown. This sample is part of a study of shared clonotypes between healthy human individuals. For the study at large: Each donor contributed plates that comprised three CD4 naive, three CD4 memory, two CD8 naive and one CD8 memory.

Study-level points and caveats: Deeper or shallower sequencing was expected to change how clonotypes are shared among donors. Shared across four donors were about 4.8% of the naive CD4 clonotypes.

The repertoire was sequenced with immunoSEQ multiplex PCR; TCRdb's copy has only in-frame clones and lacks some. This table holds under 2,500,000 clones, approximately 96% found once. V shed 4 bases and J 7 bases; nucleotides not matched to a gene: 15. CDR3 length equals 16 residues. Germline CDR1 and CDR2: MNHNS and SASEGT. The receptor was derived from a man aged 18 to 30 in good health. Sequenced: naive CD4+ T cells sorted from blood. Regarding subset: CD45RA+ positively selected. V usage is TRBV6-1 and J usage is TRBJ1-1, with 7 bases matching TRBD1. The CDR3: CASSVHSGQLRFEAFF. The CDR3 DNA reads as TGTGCCAGCAGTGTACATTCGGGACAGCTAAGATTTGAAGCTTTCTTT.